The sequence of this T cell receptor (beta chain) was determined in a study of shared clonotypes between healthy human individuals. Trimming removed 3 bases from V and 7 bases from J; junction bases left unmatched: 4. The CDR3 covers 15 residues. Germline assignment: CDR1 MNHEY and CDR2 SVGAGI. Cells designated naive CD8 were CD45RO-negative and were positively selected for CCR7, with terminally differentiated effector memory CD45RA+ cells excluded. None of the donors, who were healthy HIV-negative adults, had recently had acute infections or vaccinations. This clone was found once. Sequencing used immunoSEQ multiplex PCR; TCRdb keeps in-frame clones, though not all of them. Among hundreds of thousands of clones listed, approximately 96% were seen once.

The material sequenced was naive CD8+ T cells sorted from blood. This receptor was obtained from a woman aged 25 to 39 in good health. The V gene is TRBV6-5, the J gene TRBJ2-1; 12 bases are shared with TRBD2. The CDR3 region is CASSYATSGRNEQFF. CDR3 coding DNA: TGTGCCAGCAGTTATGCGACTAGCGGGAGAAATGAGCAGTTCTTC.